Described below is a single T cell receptor beta chain sequence and its context. A single-stranded UMI oligo with SP2 sequence was ligated to cDNA 3' ends. The first PCR ran 3 to 5 cycles with an equimolar RC1.1 and RC1.2 beta primer mix. From the UMI-ligation and nested PCR reads, TCRdb called clonotypes with MiXCR, one entry per CDR3 protein. The sample includes fewer than 60,000 distinct CDR3 sequences, under 14% seen only once; the top ten take roughly 10%. From germline, CDR1 is SGHNT and CDR2 YENEEA. The CDR3 is made up of 13 amino acids. V lost 4 bases and J 9 bases, leaving 16 bases between the germline ends. The data were obtained in a study of quantifying T cell responses using KT2 cells. Study details: RNA was reverse transcribed with TCR alpha and beta constant-region primers.

The receptor was isolated from a human donor. The V call is TRBV11-3, the J call TRBJ2-7, with a tentative D call TRBD2 (7 bases). The sequenced sample consisted of PBMCs spiked with cells of the T cell clone KT2. CDR3 in DNA: TGTGCCAGCAGCTCATCTCGGCGGGGGCTGCAGTACTTC. Its protein product is CASSSSRRGLQYF.